This T cell receptor beta chain was captured by sequencing in a study of cytomegalovirus exposure and HLA in healthy donors. Points from the study as a whole: TCR beta sequences reportedly predicted most subjects' HLA-A and HLA-B alleles accurately. Specificity for CMV antigens was confirmed in vitro for a few of the CMV-associated chains.

Remarks on this clone: The target antigen is unknown.

The V segment lost 5 bases and the J segment 4 bases; nucleotides outside the gene matches: 8. This CDR3 comprises 15 residues. In germline, CDR1 is LNHNV, CDR2 YYDKDF (reference sequence). 13 Jbeta primers and 60 Vbeta primers were used for the PCR. Data came from immunoSEQ multiplex PCR; TCRdb stores just in-frame clones and leaves some out. Of fewer than 150,000 clones in the sample, just under 80% were seen once. The sequenced sample was PBMCs. This sequence joins TRBV15 and TRBJ2-5, with 9 bases aligning to TRBD1. This receptor was identified in a man aged 30-40 years in good health. This chain's CDR3 is CATSSQGGQGETQYF. The CDR3, as DNA: TGTGCCACCAGCTCCCAAGGGGGACAGGGAGAGACCCAGTACTTC.